A single sample gave rise to the 16 T cell receptor beta chains below, sequenced in a study of T-cell reconstitution after alpha-beta-depleted transplantation in children. Unique molecular identifiers were built into the TCRbeta library. TCRdb independently ran MiXCR on the PCR reads; one entry per CDR3 protein. The repertoire holds approximately 270,000 distinct CDR3 sequences, 20% to 30% seen once, with about 5% in the top ten. The sequenced sample was PBMCs, mostly from graft donor cells, obtained 360 days after TCRalphabeta/CD19-depleted stem cell transplant. These receptors were obtained from a female patient under 10 years old who had a stem cell transplant for congenital amegakaryocytic thrombocytopenia, so the T cells may come from the graft donor.

This clonotype was detected many times. V and J are TRBV12-3 or TRBV12-4 and TRBJ2-7; 9 bases agree with TRBD1. The CDR3 loop spans 13 amino acids. With V trimmed by 5 bases and J by 2 bases, 1 base remained unmatched. In DNA form, the CDR3 reads TGTGCCAGCAGTCGGGACAGGGCCTACGAGCAGTACTTC. Translating it yields CASSRDRAYEQYF.

This chain uses TRBV20-1 with TRBJ2-2; D is uncertain. V lost 0 bases and J lost 0, with 8 bases in between. Germline CDR1 DFQATT, CDR2 SNEGSKA (reference sequence). The CDR3 spans 15 residues. CDR3 coding DNA: TGCAGTGCTAGAGATTTTCTACCGAACACCGGGGAGCTGTTTTTT. This gives the protein CSARDFLPNTGELFF.

There are many counts of this clonotype. The J gene is TRBJ2-5, the V gene TRBV28; D is uncertain. The CDR3 length is 11 residues. The germline CDR1 and CDR2 sequences are MDHEN and SYDVKM. V was clipped by 3 bases and J by 5 bases, with 4 bases between them. The CDR3 protein is CASSLIETQYF. CDR3 in DNA: TGTGCCAGCAGTTTGATTGAGACCCAGTACTTC.

This clonotype was recorded many times. V usage is TRBV2 and J usage is TRBJ1-2; D is perhaps TRBD1 (5 bases). Trimming pared 6 bases from V and 7 bases from J, leaving 21 bases between. The CDR3 runs to 15 residues. From germline, CDR1 is SNHLY and CDR2 FYNNEI. CDR3 loop: CASSWGSGSLSGYTF. The CDR3 region has the DNA TGTGCCAGCAGCTGGGGCAGTGGATCGTTGTCTGGCTACACCTTC.

The chain links TRBV20-1 to TRBJ2-5; D remains ambiguous. V was trimmed by 1 base and J by 4 bases, leaving 4 bases between them. Germline values: CDR1 DFQATT, CDR2 SNEGSKA (reference sequence). The CDR3 consists of 11 residues. DNA of the CDR3: TGCAGTGCTAGAGTATTAGAGACCCAGTACTTC. It yields the protein CSARVLETQYF.

This clonotype was recorded a few times. This chain joins TRBV4-1 and TRBJ2-7; unclear D gene. CDR1 and CDR2 (germline): MGHRA, YSYEKL. The CDR3 sequence is 13 residues long. The V gene lost 3 bases and the J gene lost 1 base, with 7 bases spanning the gap. Written as DNA, the CDR3 is TGCGCCAGCAGCCACCCTGTGTCCTACGAGCAGTACTTC. Translation: CASSHPVSYEQYF.

This clonotype appeared a few times. This chain uses TRBV5-1 with TRBJ2-7; 7 positions agree with TRBD1. Unmatched junction bases numbered 9, after V lost 4 bases and J lost 2 bases. Germline assignment: CDR1 SGHRS and CDR2 YFSETQ. The CDR3 runs 15 residues. DNA for the CDR3: TGCGCCAGCAGCCCCGCACGGACAGGAGCCTACGAGCAGTACTTC. Its translation: CASSPARTGAYEQYF.

This sequence joins TRBV4-1 and TRBJ2-3; no definite D call. Trimming cost V 0 bases and J 3 bases, with 4 bases left between them. CDR3 length: 13 residues. CDR1 MGHRA and CDR2 YSYEKL come from the germline V gene. CDR3 amino acids: CASSQDTTDTQYF. The CDR3 DNA is TGCGCCAGCAGCCAAGATACGACAGATACGCAGTATTTT.

A few counts support this clonotype. The rearrangement uses TRBV29-1 and TRBJ2-3; 8 bases align to TRBD2. Germline assignment: CDR1 SQVTM and CDR2 ANQGSEA. V shed 6 bases and J 4 bases; nucleotides not matched to a gene: 3. The CDR3 runs 12 residues. The CDR3 sequence is CSVVSGADTQYF. CDR3 nucleotides: TGCAGCGTAGTTAGCGGGGCAGATACGCAGTATTTT.

This chain links TRBV7-2 with TRBJ2-3, with 12 positions matching TRBD2. The CDR3 contains 16 residues. Germline loops: CDR1 SGHTA, CDR2 FQGNSA. Losses at the gene ends were 5 bases for V and 2 bases for J; bases not matched to a gene: 5. CDR3 amino acids: CASSVTSGGYTDTQYF. The CDR3 nucleotides are TGTGCCAGCAGCGTGACTAGCGGGGGTTACACAGATACGCAGTATTTT.

This clonotype occurred a few times. The rearrangement uses TRBV3-1 and TRBJ2-6, with TRBD2 as a possible D gene (5 bases). V lost 3 bases, J lost 0 bases, and 21 bases lay in between. Per germline, CDR1 LGHDT and CDR2 YNNKEL (reference sequence). This CDR3 comprises 20 residues. CDR3 in amino acids: CASSQDRELKISSGANVLTF. The CDR3 coding sequence is TGTGCCAGCAGCCAGGATCGGGAATTGAAGATTTCCTCTGGGGCCAACGTCCTGACTTTC.

This clonotype came up a few times. The chain employs TRBV12-3 or TRBV12-4 and TRBJ2-3; the match to TRBD2 covers 8 bases. The CDR3 is 15 residues long. The V segment lost 2 bases and the J segment 2 bases; nucleotides outside the gene matches: 3. The CDR3 protein is CASSLSGGITDTQYF. Written as DNA, the CDR3 is TGTGCCAGCAGTTTAAGCGGGGGTATCACAGATACGCAGTATTTT.

The genes are TRBV5-1 and TRBJ2-4; tentatively, D is TRBD1 (6 bases). Germline-derived CDR1 and CDR2 are SGHRS and YFSETQ. The CDR3 spans 16 residues. The V end was cut by 4 bases, the J end by 3 bases, with 17 bases between. CDR3 coding DNA: TGCGCCAGCAGCCTGGATGGGGGCGCTGGCAAAAACATTCAGTACTTC. Encoded protein: CASSLDGGAGKNIQYF.

This chain uses TRBV2 with TRBJ2-3, with D perhaps being TRBD1 or TRBD2 (5 bases each). Germline V gene sequence: CDR1 SNHLY, CDR2 FYNNEI. The germline V and J ends were trimmed by 4 bases and 2 bases, with 19 bases remaining between them. CDR3 length: 17 residues. The CDR3 bases are TGTGCCAGCAGTGGCCCCGAGGGCAGGGAACTCACAGATACGCAGTATTTT. Translated: CASSGPEGRELTDTQYF.

This clonotype was detected only a few times. V gene TRBV20-1 combines with J gene TRBJ1-5; D uncertain. The germline V and J ends were trimmed by 2 bases and 1 base, with 12 bases remaining between them. This CDR3 region has 15 residues. CDR1 is DFQATT, CDR2 SNEGSKA, per germline (reference sequence). CDR3 residues: CSARRTAGSNQPQHF. CDR3 DNA: TGCAGTGCTAGAAGGACTGCGGGGAGCAATCAGCCCCAGCATTTT.

The table lists this clonotype with a few counts. The rearrangement joins TRBV6-6 to TRBJ2-1; 7 bases match TRBD2. The germline gives CDR1 MNHNY, CDR2 SVGAGI (reference sequence). The trim removed 4 bases at V and 5 bases at J, leaving 2 bases unmatched. CDR3 length: 13 amino acids. Here the CDR3 DNA reads TGTGCCAGCAGTTTCGCGGGAGACAATGAGCAGTTCTTC. As protein: CASSFAGDNEQFF.